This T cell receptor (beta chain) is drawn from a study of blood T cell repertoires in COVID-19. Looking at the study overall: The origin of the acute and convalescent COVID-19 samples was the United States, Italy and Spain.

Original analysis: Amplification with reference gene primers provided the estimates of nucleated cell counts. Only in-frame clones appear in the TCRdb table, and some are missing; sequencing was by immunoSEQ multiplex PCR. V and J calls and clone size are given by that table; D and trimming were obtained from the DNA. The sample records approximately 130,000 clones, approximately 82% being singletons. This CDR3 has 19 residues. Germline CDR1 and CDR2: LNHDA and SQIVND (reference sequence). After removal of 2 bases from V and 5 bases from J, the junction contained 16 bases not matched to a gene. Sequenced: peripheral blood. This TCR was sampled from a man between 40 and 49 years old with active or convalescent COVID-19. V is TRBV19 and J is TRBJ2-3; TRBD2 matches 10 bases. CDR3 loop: CASSIFRTSGLIGGDTQYF. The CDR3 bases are TGTGCCAGTAGTATATTTCGGACTAGCGGTTTAATTGGAGGAGATACGCAGTATTTT.